This is a list of T cell receptor beta chains from one sample in a study of cytomegalovirus exposure and HLA in healthy donors. Clones were read by immunoSEQ multiplex PCR, and TCRdb kept only the in-frame ones, dropping some. The table has about 96,000 clones, 60% to 75% seen once; the top ten hold 2.5% to 3%. The sequenced material came from PBMCs. These receptors all come from a female donor in good health and CMV-seropositive. CDR3s include the opening cysteine and the closing phenylalanine or tryptophan. The order of the fields is V gene, CDR3 protein.

>TRBV7-2
CASSLGQVQETQYF
>TRBV20-1
CSAPGENIQYF
>TRBV4-3
CASSQAPLAGVYEQYF
>TRBV6-5
CASSPPTGSSYEQYF
>TRBV7-8
CASSPAGSGHFNQPQHF
>TRBV28
CASSFMTASTEAFF
>TRBV4-1
CASSQDSTGFNQPQHF
>TRBV28
CASIMSSGGSYEQYF
>TRBV30
CAWSAVGQPQHF
>TRBV7-8
CASSARDLNTGELFF
>TRBV7-6
CASSMKPSGVYEQYF
>TRBV28
CASRNGGGSTDTQYF
>TRBV6-5
CASSSAGTDTQYF
>TRBV6-6
CASRATTGGNYEQYF
>TRBV4-1
CASSQSLPGQTQYSNQPQHF
>TRBV7-8
CASSLNSLGGGLSYEQYF
>TRBV9
CASSVAVSGAQYF
>TRBV5-6
CASSPGQLNYGYTF
>TRBV5-1
CASSGDTGAVGYTF
>TRBV6-5
CASSYLNSPLHF
>TRBV5-1
CASSLRSSYEQYF
>TRBV4-1
CASSQHPTGNTEAFF
>TRBV19
CASRTWPGANEKLFF
>TRBV19
CASSTLGAYNEQFF
>TRBV30
CAWSVRAGVGEQYF
>TRBV7-6
CASSPTIAGDGEQFF
>TRBV6-1
CASSEPRALRTGELFF
>TRBV2
CASSWDRGIGQPQHF
>TRBV7-6
CASSLGGTPNSPLHF
>TRBV28
CASSSLDRPSYEQYF
>TRBV28
CASEQGGRTEAFF
>TRBV30
CASLDTSNYGYTF
>TRBV9
CASSVQGGNTGELFF
>TRBV15
CATTQGMRTEAFF
>TRBV7-9
CASSLRGTTYEQYF
>TRBV5-6
CASSLTGLAEGDEQFF
>TRBV28
CASIGTGPMNTEAFF
>TRBV18
CASSPGQTNQPQHF
>TRBV7-3
CASSPQGALNYGYTF
>TRBV28
CASSYPTAFYGYTF
>TRBV30
CAWSSGVSYGYTF
>TRBV6-5
CASSYNRGQGLSQYF
>TRBV19
CASSIGRGDYEQYF
>TRBV7-3
CASSLVNYNEQFF
>TRBV25-1
CASSAGYEQYF
>TRBV29-1
CSVEGGWSGPTADTQYF
>TRBV14
CASSQGTSGSNEQFF
>TRBV25-1
CASSLAGGPYTDTQYF
>TRBV4-1
CASHGQGDEKLFF
>TRBV5-4
CASSVRGGGANVLTF
>TRBV7-3
CASSLSGNEQFF
>TRBV19
CASSTTVTYEQYF
>TRBV6-6
CASSSYRTRAQETQYF
>TRBV7-2
CASSFHRGSATNEKLFF
>TRBV5-1
CASIPGQGYNEQFF
>TRBV7-2
CASSLDPGSASYEQYF